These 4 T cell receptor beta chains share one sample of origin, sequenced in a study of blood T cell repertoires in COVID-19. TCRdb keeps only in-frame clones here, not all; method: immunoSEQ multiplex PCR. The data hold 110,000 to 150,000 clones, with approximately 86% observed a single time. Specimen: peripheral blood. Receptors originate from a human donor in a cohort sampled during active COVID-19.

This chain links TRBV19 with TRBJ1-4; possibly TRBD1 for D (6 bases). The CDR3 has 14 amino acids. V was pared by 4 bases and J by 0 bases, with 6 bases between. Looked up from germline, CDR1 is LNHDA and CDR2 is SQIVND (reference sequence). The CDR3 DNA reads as TGTGCCAGTAGTAGGACAGCAACTAATGAAAAACTGTTTTTT. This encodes CASSRTATNEKLFF.

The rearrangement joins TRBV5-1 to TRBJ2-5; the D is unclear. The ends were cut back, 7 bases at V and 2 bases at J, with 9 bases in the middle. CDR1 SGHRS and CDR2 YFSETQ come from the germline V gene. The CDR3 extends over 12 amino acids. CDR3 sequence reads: CASRGDQETQYF. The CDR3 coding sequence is TGCGCCAGCCGCGGAGATCAAGAGACCCAGTACTTC.

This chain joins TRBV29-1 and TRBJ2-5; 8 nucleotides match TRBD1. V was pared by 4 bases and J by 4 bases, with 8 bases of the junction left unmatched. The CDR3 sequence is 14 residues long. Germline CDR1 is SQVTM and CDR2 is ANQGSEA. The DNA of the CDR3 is TGCAGCGTTGCCTGGACAGGGTTCATAGAGACCCAGTACTTC. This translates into CSVAWTGFIETQYF.

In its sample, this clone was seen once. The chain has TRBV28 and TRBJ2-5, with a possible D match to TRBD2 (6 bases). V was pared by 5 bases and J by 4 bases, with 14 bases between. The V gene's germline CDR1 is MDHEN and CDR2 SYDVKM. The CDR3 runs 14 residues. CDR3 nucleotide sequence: TGTGCCAGCAGTCTCCCGGGACTCGGAGAGACCCAGTACTTC. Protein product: CASSLPGLGETQYF. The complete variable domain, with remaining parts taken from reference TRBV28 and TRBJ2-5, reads DVKVTQSSRYLVKRTGEKVFLECVQDMDHENMFWYRQDPGLGLRLIYFSYDVKMKEKGDIPEGYSVSREKKERFSLILESASTNQTSMYLCASSLPGLGETQYFGPGTRLLVL.